This TCR beta chain was documented in a study of blood T cell repertoires in COVID-19. The germline V and J ends were trimmed by 0 bases and 0 bases, with 13 bases remaining between them. There are 18 residues in the CDR3. Germline-derived CDR1 and CDR2 are SGHNT and YYREEE (reference sequence). TCRdb's copy holds only in-frame clones and misses some; the assay was immunoSEQ multiplex PCR. Found here are about 130,000 clones, over 65% of them singletons; the top ten hold 5% to 7%. This receptor was identified in a woman aged 45-65 years who had recovered from COVID-19. The chain carries TRBV5-4 and TRBJ1-6, with D hard to call. Sequencing input: PBMCs or T cells enriched from blood (not recorded which). DNA of the CDR3: TGTGCCAGCAGCTTGGACGGCGGTTATAGCTCCTATAATTCACCCCTCCACTTT. Protein product: CASSLDGGYSSYNSPLHF.